In its sample, the clone carrying this T cell receptor beta chain was seen a few times. Its antigen is not identified. Its ends do not fully match the called genes, so a read error is possible. Assay used: immunoSEQ multiplex PCR; TCRdb lists only in-frame clones, some missing. The top ten clones hold 6.3% of a sample with about 41,000 clones, around 78% of them seen once. The source of the sample is a study of a mutant IDH1 vaccine in newly diagnosed glioma. Background on the study: Patients in the study were vaccinated eight times, receiving shots in weeks 1, 3, 5, 7, 11, 15, 19 and 23.

Time point defined: week 23, last vaccination. One vaccine dose held 300 ug of mutant IDH1 20-mer peptide and came with topical imiquimod. New astrocytomas of WHO grade 3 or 4 that were IDH1-mutant and ATRX-lost were found in the donors. The TCR comes from a woman aged 35 to 49 with glioma. Some clones in this sample may be carry-over from other donors' samples. Here the sequenced sample was PBMCs, taken from a glioma patient whose treatment included an IDH1 peptide vaccine.

The CDR3 DNA reads TGTGCCAGCAGTCTATCGGGATCCAAATACGAGCAGTACTTC. This translates into CASSLSGSKYEQYF. This chain joins TRBV27 and TRBJ2-7; a possible D gene is TRBD2 (5 bases). The CDR3 runs 14 residues. CDR1 and CDR2 from the germline V gene are MNHEY and SMNVEV (reference sequence).